This T cell receptor beta chain is drawn from a study of shared clonotypes between healthy human individuals. Study findings and constraints: Non-shared clonotypes had lower generation probabilities than clonotypes shared by all four sorted-subset donors.

The repertoire was sequenced with immunoSEQ multiplex PCR; TCRdb's copy has only in-frame clones and lacks some. Found here are 2,500,000 or so clones, approximately 90% of them singletons; the top ten hold roughly 0.13%. Notes on this clone: Its antigen is unknown.

Germline assignment: CDR1 SGHRS and CDR2 YFSETQ. V was cut by 0 bases and J by 4 bases, with 13 bases left in between. The CDR3 totals 15 residues. The sequencing input was naive CD4+ T cells sorted from blood. Subset defined: CD45RA+ positively selected. This receptor was taken from a man between 18 and 29 years old in good health. The chain has TRBV5-1 and TRBJ1-2; a possible D gene is TRBD1 (5 bases). This CDR3 is CASSLGQTQPYGYTF. The CDR3 nucleotides read TGCGCCAGCAGCTTGGGACAGACTCAACCCTATGGCTACACCTTC.